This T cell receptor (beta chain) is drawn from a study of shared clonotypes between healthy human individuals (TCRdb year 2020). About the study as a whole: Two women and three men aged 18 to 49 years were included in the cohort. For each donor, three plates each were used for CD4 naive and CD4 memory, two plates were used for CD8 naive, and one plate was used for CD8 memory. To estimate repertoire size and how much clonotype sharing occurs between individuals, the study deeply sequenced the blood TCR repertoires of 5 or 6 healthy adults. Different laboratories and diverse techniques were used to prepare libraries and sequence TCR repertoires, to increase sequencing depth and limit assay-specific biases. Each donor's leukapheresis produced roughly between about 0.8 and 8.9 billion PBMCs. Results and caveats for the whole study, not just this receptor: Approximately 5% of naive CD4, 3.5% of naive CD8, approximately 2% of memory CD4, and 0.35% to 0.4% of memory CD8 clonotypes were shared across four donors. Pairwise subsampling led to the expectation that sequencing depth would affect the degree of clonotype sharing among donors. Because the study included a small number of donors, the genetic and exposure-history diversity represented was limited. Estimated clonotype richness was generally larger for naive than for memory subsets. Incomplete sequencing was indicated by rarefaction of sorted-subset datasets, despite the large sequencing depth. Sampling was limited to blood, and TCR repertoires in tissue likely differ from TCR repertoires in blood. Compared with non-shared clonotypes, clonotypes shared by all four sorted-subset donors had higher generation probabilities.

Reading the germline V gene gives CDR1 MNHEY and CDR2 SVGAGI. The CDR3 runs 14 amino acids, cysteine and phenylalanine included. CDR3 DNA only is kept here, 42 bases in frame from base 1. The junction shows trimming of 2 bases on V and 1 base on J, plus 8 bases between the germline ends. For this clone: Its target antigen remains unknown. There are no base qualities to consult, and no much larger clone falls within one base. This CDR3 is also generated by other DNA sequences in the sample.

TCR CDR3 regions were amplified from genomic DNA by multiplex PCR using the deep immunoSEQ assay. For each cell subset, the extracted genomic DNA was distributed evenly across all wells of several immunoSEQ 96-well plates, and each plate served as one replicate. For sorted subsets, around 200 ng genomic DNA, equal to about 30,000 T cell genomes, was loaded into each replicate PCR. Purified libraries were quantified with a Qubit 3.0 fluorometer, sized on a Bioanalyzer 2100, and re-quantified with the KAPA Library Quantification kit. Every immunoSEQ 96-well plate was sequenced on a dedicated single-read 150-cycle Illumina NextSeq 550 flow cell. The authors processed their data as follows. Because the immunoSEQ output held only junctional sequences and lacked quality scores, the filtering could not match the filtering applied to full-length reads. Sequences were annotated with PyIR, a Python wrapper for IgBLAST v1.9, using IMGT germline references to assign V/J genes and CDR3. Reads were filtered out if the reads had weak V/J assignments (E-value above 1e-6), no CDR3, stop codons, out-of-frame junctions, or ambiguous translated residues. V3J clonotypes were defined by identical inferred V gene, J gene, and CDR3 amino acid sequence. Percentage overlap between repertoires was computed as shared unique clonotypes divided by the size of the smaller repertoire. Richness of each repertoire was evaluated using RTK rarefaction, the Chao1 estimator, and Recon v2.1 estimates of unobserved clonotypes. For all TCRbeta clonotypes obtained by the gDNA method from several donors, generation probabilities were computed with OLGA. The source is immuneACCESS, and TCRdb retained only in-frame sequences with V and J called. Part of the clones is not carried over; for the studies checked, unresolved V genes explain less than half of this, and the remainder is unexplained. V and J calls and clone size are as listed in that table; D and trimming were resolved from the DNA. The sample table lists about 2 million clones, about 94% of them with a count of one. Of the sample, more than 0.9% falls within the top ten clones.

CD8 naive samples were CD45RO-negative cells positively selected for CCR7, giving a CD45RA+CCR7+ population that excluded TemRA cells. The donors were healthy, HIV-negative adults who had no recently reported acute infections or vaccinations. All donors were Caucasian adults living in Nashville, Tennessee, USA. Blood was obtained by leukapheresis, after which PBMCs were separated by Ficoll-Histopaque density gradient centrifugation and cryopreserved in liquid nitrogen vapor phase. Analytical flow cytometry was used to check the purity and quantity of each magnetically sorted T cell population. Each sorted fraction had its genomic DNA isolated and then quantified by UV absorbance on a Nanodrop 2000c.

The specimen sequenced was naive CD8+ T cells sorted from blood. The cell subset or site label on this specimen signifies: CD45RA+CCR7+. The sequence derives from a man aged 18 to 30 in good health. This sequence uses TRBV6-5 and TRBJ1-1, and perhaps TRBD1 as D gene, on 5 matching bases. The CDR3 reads CASSYAQGNTEAFF. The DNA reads TGTGCCAGCAGTTACGCTCAGGGGAACACTGAAGCTTTCTTT.